The rows below give T cell receptor beta chains drawn from one sample of a study of T cell responses to AZD1222 COVID-19 vaccine. This table comes from immunoSEQ multiplex PCR, and its TCRdb copy is limited to in-frame clones, with some not included. Of more than 150,000 clones listed, approximately 90% were seen once; the top ten hold approximately 26%. Specimen: peripheral blood, collected 28 days after the second AZD1222 dose. Receptors were obtained from an adult who received the AZD1222 COVID-19 vaccine. The CDR3 runs from the conserved cysteine through the conserved F or W. The D gene is left open where the match is weak. Size is omitted from some rows. Given values are once, few, many or a class for expanded clones.

clone_size: .; j_call: TRBJ1-5; d_call: .; v_call: TRBV2; cdr3_nt: TGTGCCAGCAGGCCCGACCCCGGGACGCGGCCCCAGCATTTT; cdr3_aa: CASRPDPGTRPQHF
clone_size: many; j_call: TRBJ2-7; d_call: .; v_call: TRBV5-4; cdr3_nt: TGTGCCAGCAGCTTGGATCAGGTATCCTACGAGCAGTACTTC; cdr3_aa: CASSLDQVSYEQYF
clone_size: .; j_call: TRBJ2-3; d_call: TRBD2; v_call: TRBV9; cdr3_nt: TGTGCCAGCAGCGTAGGCGGGAGGTTAGGCTCAGATACGCAGTATTTT; cdr3_aa: CASSVGGRLGSDTQYF
clone_size: .; j_call: TRBJ2-7; d_call: .; v_call: TRBV7-9; cdr3_nt: TGTGCCAGCAGCCCCCCGGTCGGGCCCTCCTACGAGCAGTACTTC; cdr3_aa: CASSPPVGPSYEQYF
clone_size: .; j_call: TRBJ2-3; d_call: TRBD1; v_call: TRBV5-4; cdr3_nt: TGTGCCAGCAGCTTCCCGGCAGGGGGCAGAACAGATACGCAGTATTTT; cdr3_aa: CASSFPAGGRTDTQYF
clone_size: .; j_call: TRBJ2-5; d_call: TRBD2; v_call: TRBV28; cdr3_nt: TGTGCCAGCAGTTTATGGGGAGGGGACGCCGGGAAAGAGACCCAGTACTTC; cdr3_aa: CASSLWGGDAGKETQYF
clone_size: .; j_call: TRBJ1-2; d_call: TRBD1; v_call: TRBV5-1; cdr3_nt: TGCGCCAGCAGCGCACCGGGACAGGGGGCGAGGACAAACTATGGCTACACCTTC; cdr3_aa: CASSAPGQGARTNYGYTF
clone_size: .; j_call: TRBJ1-1; d_call: TRBD1; v_call: TRBV24-1; cdr3_nt: TGTGCCACCAGTGATGTGGGACAGGCGACGGCTTTCTTT; cdr3_aa: CATSDVGQATAFF
clone_size: .; j_call: TRBJ2-7; d_call: .; v_call: TRBV7-9; cdr3_nt: TGTGCCAGCAGCTTAGCGCCTGGGTGGGGGCTATACGAGCAGTACTTC; cdr3_aa: CASSLAPGWGLYEQYF
clone_size: .; j_call: TRBJ2-5; d_call: TRBD2; v_call: TRBV4-2; cdr3_nt: TGTGCCAGTAGGGGCGGGGGAGAGACCCAGTACTTC; cdr3_aa: CASRGGGETQYF
clone_size: once; j_call: TRBJ2-5; d_call: TRBD2; v_call: TRBV29-1; cdr3_nt: TGCAGCCCCCAGGGACTAGGGGGGGAGACCCAGTACTTC; cdr3_aa: CSPQGLGGETQYF
clone_size: once; j_call: TRBJ1-6; d_call: TRBD1; v_call: TRBV30; cdr3_nt: TGTGCCTGGAGTGATATACGACAGGGGAATAATTCACCCCTCCACTTT; cdr3_aa: CAWSDIRQGNNSPLHF
clone_size: .; j_call: TRBJ2-1; d_call: TRBD2; v_call: TRBV7-2; cdr3_nt: TGTGCCAGCAGCCCTTACAGGCGGGAGAATGGGCAGTTCTTC; cdr3_aa: CASSPYRRENGQFF
clone_size: .; j_call: TRBJ2-3; d_call: TRBD2; v_call: TRBV18; cdr3_nt: TGTGCCAGCTCACCACCTGCGGCGGGGGGCCAAGATACGCAGTATTTT; cdr3_aa: CASSPPAAGGQDTQYF
clone_size: .; j_call: TRBJ2-2; d_call: .; v_call: TRBV5-1; cdr3_nt: TGCGCCAGCAGCTTGGACAGGGAGGGTGGGGAGCTGTTTTTT; cdr3_aa: CASSLDREGGELFF
clone_size: .; j_call: TRBJ2-4; d_call: TRBD2; v_call: TRBV10-1; cdr3_nt: TGCGCCAGCAGTGCAGATCGGACTAGCCCAGTAGCCAAAAACATTCAGTACTTC; cdr3_aa: CASSADRTSPVAKNIQYF
clone_size: once; j_call: TRBJ2-7; d_call: .; v_call: TRBV28; cdr3_nt: TGTGCCAGCAGTTACGGGGAGTACGAGCAGTACTTC; cdr3_aa: CASSYGEYEQYF
clone_size: .; j_call: TRBJ2-2; d_call: .; v_call: TRBV11-3; cdr3_nt: TGTGCCAGCAGCCCACTACAGGGTACCGGGGAGCTGTTTTTT; cdr3_aa: CASSPLQGTGELFF
clone_size: .; j_call: TRBJ2-7; d_call: .; v_call: TRBV7-8; cdr3_nt: TGTGCCAGCAGCTTGGGGGACGCAGTCTACGAGCAGTACTTC; cdr3_aa: CASSLGDAVYEQYF
clone_size: .; j_call: TRBJ2-5; d_call: TRBD2; v_call: TRBV7-2; cdr3_nt: TGTGCCAGCAGCGCCATGGCTAGCGGGGCCCAGTACTTC; cdr3_aa: CASSAMASGAQYF
clone_size: once; j_call: TRBJ2-1; d_call: .; v_call: TRBV28; cdr3_nt: TGTGCCAGCAGTAGTCGTCCCGGGAATGAGCAGTTCTTC; cdr3_aa: CASSSRPGNEQFF
clone_size: .; j_call: TRBJ2-7; d_call: .; v_call: TRBV18; cdr3_nt: TGTGCCAGCTCACCCCCCCCAGGTGACGAGCAGTACTTC; cdr3_aa: CASSPPPGDEQYF
clone_size: few; j_call: TRBJ2-7; d_call: .; v_call: TRBV3-1/TRBV3-2; cdr3_nt: TGTGCCAGCAGCCGGGCAGGGCGATCCTACGAGCAGTACTTC; cdr3_aa: CASSRAGRSYEQYF
clone_size: .; j_call: TRBJ2-3; d_call: .; v_call: TRBV12-5; cdr3_nt: TGTGCTAGTGGTTTCCGGGGAAGCACAGATACGCAGTATTTT; cdr3_aa: CASGFRGSTDTQYF
clone_size: .; j_call: TRBJ2-4; d_call: TRBD2; v_call: TRBV5-1; cdr3_nt: TGCGCCAGCAGCTTGGAACTAGCGGGTGCCAAAAACATTCAGTACTTC; cdr3_aa: CASSLELAGAKNIQYF
clone_size: .; j_call: TRBJ2-7; d_call: .; v_call: TRBV29-1; cdr3_nt: TGCAGCGTACGGACATACTCCTACGAGCAGTACTTC; cdr3_aa: CSVRTYSYEQYF
clone_size: .; j_call: TRBJ1-1; d_call: TRBD1; v_call: TRBV5-1; cdr3_nt: TGCGCCAGCAGCTCGGACAGGGGAAACACTGAAGCTTTCTTT; cdr3_aa: CASSSDRGNTEAFF
clone_size: .; j_call: TRBJ2-3; d_call: TRBD2; v_call: TRBV6-2/TRBV6-3; cdr3_nt: TGTGCCAGCAGTCAAGCGGGAGTGACAGATACGCAGTATTTT; cdr3_aa: CASSQAGVTDTQYF
clone_size: .; j_call: TRBJ2-7; d_call: TRBD2; v_call: TRBV6-5; cdr3_nt: TGTGCCAGCAGCCCCCAAGCGGGAGTCTCCTACGAGCAGTACTTC; cdr3_aa: CASSPQAGVSYEQYF
clone_size: .; j_call: TRBJ2-2; d_call: .; v_call: TRBV7-9; cdr3_nt: TGTGCCAGCAGCCCCGATGGGGGTTCCCCTCGCACCGGGGAGCTGTTTTTT; cdr3_aa: CASSPDGGSPRTGELFF
clone_size: .; j_call: TRBJ2-1; d_call: .; v_call: TRBV12-5; cdr3_nt: TGTGCTAGTGGTTTGGGACATCACCCCTACAATGAGCAGTTCTTC; cdr3_aa: CASGLGHHPYNEQFF
clone_size: .; j_call: TRBJ2-2; d_call: .; v_call: TRBV27; cdr3_nt: TGTGCCAGCAGCAGCCTGGGAGTGTCGAACACCGGGGAGCTGTTTTTT; cdr3_aa: CASSSLGVSNTGELFF
clone_size: .; j_call: TRBJ1-5; d_call: .; v_call: TRBV27; cdr3_nt: TGTGCCAGCAGTGCGACACTAGGACGGCGGCCCCAGCATTTT; cdr3_aa: CASSATLGRRPQHF
clone_size: .; j_call: TRBJ2-3; d_call: TRBD2; v_call: TRBV6-4; cdr3_nt: TGTGCCAGCAGTGTCTCAGCGGGAGGTGGAGATACGCAGTATTTT; cdr3_aa: CASSVSAGGGDTQYF
clone_size: .; j_call: TRBJ2-7; d_call: .; v_call: TRBV28; cdr3_nt: TGTGCCAGCAGACCCTGGGACGGGGCCTACGAGCAGTACTTC; cdr3_aa: CASRPWDGAYEQYF
clone_size: few; j_call: TRBJ2-4; d_call: TRBD2; v_call: TRBV2; cdr3_nt: TGTGCCAGCATGGGGAGGGGCCGGGACATTCAGTACTTC; cdr3_aa: CASMGRGRDIQYF
clone_size: once; j_call: TRBJ1-5; d_call: TRBD1; v_call: TRBV7-9; cdr3_nt: TGTGCCAGCAGCTTAGAGGGGACAGGGACTGGCAATCAGCCCCAGCATTTT; cdr3_aa: CASSLEGTGTGNQPQHF
clone_size: .; j_call: TRBJ1-5; d_call: .; v_call: TRBV28; cdr3_nt: TGTGCCACCCATCGGGTCTTGGGCAATCAGCCCCAGCATTTT; cdr3_aa: CATHRVLGNQPQHF
clone_size: .; j_call: TRBJ2-7; d_call: .; v_call: TRBV5-1; cdr3_nt: TGCGCCAGCAGCTTGATCCCCGGGACCGCCTACGAGCAGTACTTC; cdr3_aa: CASSLIPGTAYEQYF
clone_size: .; j_call: TRBJ1-2; d_call: TRBD1; v_call: TRBV6-5; cdr3_nt: TGTGCCAGCAGTTACTCGGGGACAGGGTACTATGGCTACACCTTC; cdr3_aa: CASSYSGTGYYGYTF
clone_size: .; j_call: TRBJ2-2; d_call: .; v_call: TRBV28; cdr3_nt: TGTGCCAGCACCGACATAAACACCGGGGAGCTGTTTTTT; cdr3_aa: CASTDINTGELFF
clone_size: .; j_call: TRBJ1-2; d_call: .; v_call: TRBV4-2; cdr3_nt: TGTGCCAGCAGCCGGCCCCCTTCGAGGGGTTTGAGCTATGGCTACACCTTC; cdr3_aa: CASSRPPSRGLSYGYTF
clone_size: .; j_call: TRBJ2-4; d_call: .; v_call: TRBV7-8; cdr3_nt: TGTGCCAGCAGCCGAAACTCTGGGGGGTCGGACATTCAGTACTTC; cdr3_aa: CASSRNSGGSDIQYF
clone_size: few; j_call: TRBJ1-1; d_call: .; v_call: TRBV6-5; cdr3_nt: TGTGCCAGCGCGTGGCAGCCTATGAACACTGAAGCTTTCTTT; cdr3_aa: CASAWQPMNTEAFF
clone_size: .; j_call: TRBJ1-2; d_call: TRBD1; v_call: TRBV7-2; cdr3_nt: TGTGCCAGCAGCCCAAGACAGGGGGACTATGGCTACACCTTC; cdr3_aa: CASSPRQGDYGYTF
clone_size: .; j_call: TRBJ1-5; d_call: TRBD1; v_call: TRBV28; cdr3_nt: TGTGCCAGCAGCCCAGAGACAGGGGGGGACAATCAGCCCCAGCATTTT; cdr3_aa: CASSPETGGDNQPQHF
clone_size: .; j_call: TRBJ1-2; d_call: TRBD1; v_call: TRBV24-1; cdr3_nt: TGTGCCACCAGTGGACAGGGCTATGGCTACACCTTC; cdr3_aa: CATSGQGYGYTF
clone_size: .; j_call: TRBJ2-3; d_call: TRBD2; v_call: TRBV30; cdr3_nt: TGTGCCTGGAGTCGACTAGCGGGAGGACGGAAAAGAGATACGCAGTATTTT; cdr3_aa: CAWSRLAGGRKRDTQYF
clone_size: .; j_call: TRBJ1-2; d_call: TRBD1; v_call: TRBV4-2; cdr3_nt: TGTGCCAGCAGCCCCACTCCGACCGGGACAGCTAACTATGGCTACACCTTC; cdr3_aa: CASSPTPTGTANYGYTF
clone_size: few; j_call: TRBJ2-7; d_call: .; v_call: TRBV5-1; cdr3_nt: TGCGCCAGCAGCTGGACAGCCGGATCCTACGAGCAGTACTTC; cdr3_aa: CASSWTAGSYEQYF
clone_size: .; j_call: TRBJ2-1; d_call: .; v_call: TRBV25-1; cdr3_nt: TGTGCCAGCAGTGGTGTCAATGAGCAGTTCTTC; cdr3_aa: CASSGVNEQFF
clone_size: .; j_call: TRBJ2-1; d_call: TRBD2; v_call: TRBV5-1; cdr3_nt: TGCGCCAGCAGCTCCCCCTTGGGGGGGGAGTACAATGAGCAGTTCTTC; cdr3_aa: CASSSPLGGEYNEQFF
clone_size: once; j_call: TRBJ1-6; d_call: .; v_call: TRBV15; cdr3_nt: TGTGCCACCAGCAGAGTACAGGGTTATAATTCACCCCTCCACTTT; cdr3_aa: CATSRVQGYNSPLHF
clone_size: .; j_call: TRBJ1-1; d_call: TRBD1; v_call: TRBV4-2; cdr3_nt: TGTGCCAGCAGCCCCCCGGGACAGGGACGAAAGACGAACACTGAAGCTTTCTTT; cdr3_aa: CASSPPGQGRKTNTEAFF
clone_size: once; j_call: TRBJ2-7; d_call: TRBD1; v_call: TRBV9; cdr3_nt: TGTGCCAGCAGTAAGACAGGGGGATTTGGCTACGAGCAGTACTTC; cdr3_aa: CASSKTGGFGYEQYF
clone_size: .; j_call: TRBJ2-2; d_call: TRBD2; v_call: TRBV9; cdr3_nt: TGTGCCAGCAGCGTAGCTACTAGCGGGAGGACGAACACCGGGGAGCTGTTTTTT; cdr3_aa: CASSVATSGRTNTGELFF
clone_size: few; j_call: TRBJ1-5; d_call: TRBD1; v_call: TRBV7-8; cdr3_nt: TGTGCCAGCAGCGTGGGGGCAGGGGGAAGGAGTCAGCCCCAGCATTTT; cdr3_aa: CASSVGAGGRSQPQHF
clone_size: .; j_call: TRBJ2-7; d_call: .; v_call: TRBV7-2; cdr3_nt: TGTGCCAGCAGTCCTACATGGGCCAGTGGCGTGGAGCAGTACTTC; cdr3_aa: CASSPTWASGVEQYF